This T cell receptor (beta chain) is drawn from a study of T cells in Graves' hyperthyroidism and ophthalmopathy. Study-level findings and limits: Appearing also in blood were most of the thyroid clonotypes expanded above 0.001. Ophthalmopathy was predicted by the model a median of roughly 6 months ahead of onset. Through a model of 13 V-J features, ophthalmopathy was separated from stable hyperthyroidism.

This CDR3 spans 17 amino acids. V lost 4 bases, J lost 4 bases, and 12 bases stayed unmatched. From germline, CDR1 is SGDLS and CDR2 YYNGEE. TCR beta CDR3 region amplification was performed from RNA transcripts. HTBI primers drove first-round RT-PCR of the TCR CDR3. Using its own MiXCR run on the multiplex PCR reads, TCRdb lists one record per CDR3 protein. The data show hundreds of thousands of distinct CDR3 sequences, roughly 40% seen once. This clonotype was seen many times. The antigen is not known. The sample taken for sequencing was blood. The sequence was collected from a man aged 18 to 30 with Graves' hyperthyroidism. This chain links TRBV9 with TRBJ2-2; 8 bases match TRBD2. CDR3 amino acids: CASSLPRAGAPTGELFF. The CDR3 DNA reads TGTGCCAGCAGCCTGCCTAGAGCGGGAGCCCCCACCGGGGAGCTGTTTTTT.